The next 4 T cell receptor beta chains were all read from a single sample in a study of T cells in localized non-small cell lung cancer. This table comes from immunoSEQ multiplex PCR, and its TCRdb copy is limited to in-frame clones, with some not included. The repertoire holds about 59,000 clones, with around 90% as singletons. The sample was peripheral blood, taken before any cancer treatment. All receptors come from a man aged 40 to 70 with stage I squamous cell lung carcinoma.

This sequence joins TRBV2 and TRBJ2-5; D call uncertain. The length of the CDR3 is 13 residues. Germline V gives CDR1 SNHLY, CDR2 FYNNEI. Between the trimmed V and J ends, which lost 0 bases and 8 bases, there was a span of 10 bases. The CDR3 region has the DNA TGTGCCAGCAGTGAAGCATTTAAGTCAACCCAGTACTTC. Residues: CASSEAFKSTQYF.

The chain uses TRBV9 and TRBJ1-5; D is ambiguous. Trimming stripped 1 base from V and 4 bases from J, with 6 bases between. CDR3 length: 13 residues. Germline CDR1 and CDR2: SGDLS and YYNGEE. The CDR3 sequence is CASSVSPNQPQHF. DNA of the CDR3: TGTGCCAGCAGCGTATCCCCTAATCAGCCCCAGCATTTT.

V gene TRBV6-5 combines with J gene TRBJ1-1; no clear D. Germline V gene lookup returns CDR1 MNHEY and CDR2 SVGAGI. Deletions cut 4 bases from V and 5 bases from J, with 8 bases between. The CDR3 extends over 12 amino acids. The CDR3 is CASSSGWTEAFF. CDR3 DNA: TGTGCCAGCAGTTCTGGGTGGACTGAAGCTTTCTTT.

This clone was seen just once. The chain carries TRBV6-6 and TRBJ1-4; D gene unclear. CDR1 MNHNY and CDR2 SVGAGI come from the germline V gene (reference sequence). Trimming took 4 bases from V and 10 from J, leaving 16 bases between them. The length of the CDR3 is 14 residues. This CDR3 is CASSLVGEGRKLFF. CDR3 sequence (DNA): TGTGCCAGCAGTTTAGTCGGGGAGGGAAGAAAACTGTTTTTT.